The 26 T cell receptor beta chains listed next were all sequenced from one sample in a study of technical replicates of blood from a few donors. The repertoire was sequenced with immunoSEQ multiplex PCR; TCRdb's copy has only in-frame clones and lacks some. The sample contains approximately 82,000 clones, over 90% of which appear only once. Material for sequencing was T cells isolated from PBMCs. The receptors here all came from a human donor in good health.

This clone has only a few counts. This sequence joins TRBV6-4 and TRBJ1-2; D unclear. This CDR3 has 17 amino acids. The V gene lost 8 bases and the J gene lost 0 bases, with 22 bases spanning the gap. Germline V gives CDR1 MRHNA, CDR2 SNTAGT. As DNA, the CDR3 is TGTGCCAGCCACTCGCGCCCGGGTCCCACAACTAACTATGGCTACACCTTC. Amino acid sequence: CASHSRPGPTTNYGYTF.

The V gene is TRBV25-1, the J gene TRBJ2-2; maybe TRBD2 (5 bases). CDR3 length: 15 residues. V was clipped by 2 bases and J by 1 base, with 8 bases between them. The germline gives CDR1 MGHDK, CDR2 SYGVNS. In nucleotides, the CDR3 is TGTGCCAGCAGTGAAACGGACTGGAACACCGGGGAGCTGTTTTTT. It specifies CASSETDWNTGELFF.

The CDR3 nucleotides are TGTGCCAGCAGCTTAGGGGACACCACAGATACGCAGTATTTT. It yields the protein CASSLGDTTDTQYF. The chain carries TRBV11-3 and TRBJ2-3; the D gene is possibly TRBD1 (6 bases). CDR1 and CDR2 (germline): SGHNT, YENEEA. The CDR3 is 14 residues long. Trimming removed 1 base from V and 2 bases from J, with 7 bases in between.

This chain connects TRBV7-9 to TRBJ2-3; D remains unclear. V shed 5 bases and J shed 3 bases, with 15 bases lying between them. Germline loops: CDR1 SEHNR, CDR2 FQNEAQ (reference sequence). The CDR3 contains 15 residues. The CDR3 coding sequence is TGTGCCAGCAGCACTGGCGGTACGGGTACAGATACGCAGTATTTT. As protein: CASSTGGTGTDTQYF. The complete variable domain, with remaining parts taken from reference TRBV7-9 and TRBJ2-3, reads DTGVSQNPRHKITKRGQNVTFRCDPISEHNRLYWYRQTLGQGPEFLTYFQNEAQLEKSRLLSDRFSAERPKGSFSTLEIQRTEQGDSAMYLCASSTGGTGTDTQYFGPGTRLTVL.

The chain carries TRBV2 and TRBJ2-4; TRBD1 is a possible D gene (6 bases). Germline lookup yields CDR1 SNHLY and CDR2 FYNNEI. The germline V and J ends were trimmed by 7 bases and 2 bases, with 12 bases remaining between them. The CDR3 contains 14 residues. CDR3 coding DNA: TGTGCCAGCAAGGTCGGACAGACCAAAAACATTCAGTACTTC. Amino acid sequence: CASKVGQTKNIQYF.

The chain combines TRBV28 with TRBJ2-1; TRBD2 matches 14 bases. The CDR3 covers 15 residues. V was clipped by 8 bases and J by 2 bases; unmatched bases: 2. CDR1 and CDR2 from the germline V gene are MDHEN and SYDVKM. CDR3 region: CASGLAGGAYNEQFF. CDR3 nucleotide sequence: TGTGCCAGCGGACTAGCGGGAGGAGCCTACAATGAGCAGTTCTTC.

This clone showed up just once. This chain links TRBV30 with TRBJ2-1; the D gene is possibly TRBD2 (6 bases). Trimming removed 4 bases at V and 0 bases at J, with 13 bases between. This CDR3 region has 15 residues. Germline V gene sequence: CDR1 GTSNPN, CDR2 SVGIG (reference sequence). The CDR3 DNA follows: TGTGCCTGGACGATGTTTAGCGGCTCCTACAATGAGCAGTTCTTC. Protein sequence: CAWTMFSGSYNEQFF.

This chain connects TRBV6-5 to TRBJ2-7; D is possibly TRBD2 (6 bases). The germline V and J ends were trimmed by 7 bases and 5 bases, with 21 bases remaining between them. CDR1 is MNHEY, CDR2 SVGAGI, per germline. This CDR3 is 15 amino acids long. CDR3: CASTLGLEGRNEQYF. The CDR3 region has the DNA TGTGCCAGCACCCTAGGATTGGAGGGAAGGAACGAGCAGTACTTC.

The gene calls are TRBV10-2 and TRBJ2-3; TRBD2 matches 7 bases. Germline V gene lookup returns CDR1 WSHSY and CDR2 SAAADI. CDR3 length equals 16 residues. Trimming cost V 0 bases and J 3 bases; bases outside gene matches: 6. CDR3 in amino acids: CASSESTSWFTDTQYF. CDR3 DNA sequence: TGCGCCAGCAGTGAGTCGACTAGCTGGTTTACAGATACGCAGTATTTT.

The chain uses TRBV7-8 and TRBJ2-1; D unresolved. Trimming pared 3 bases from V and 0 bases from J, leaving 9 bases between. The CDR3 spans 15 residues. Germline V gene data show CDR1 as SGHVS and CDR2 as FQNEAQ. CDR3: CASSFLDRSYNEQFF. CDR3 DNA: TGTGCCAGCAGCTTCCTAGACCGCTCCTACAATGAGCAGTTCTTC.

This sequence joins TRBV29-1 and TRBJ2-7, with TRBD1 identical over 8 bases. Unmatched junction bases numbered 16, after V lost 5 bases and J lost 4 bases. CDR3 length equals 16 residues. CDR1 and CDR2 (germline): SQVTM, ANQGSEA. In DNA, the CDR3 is TGCAGCGTTACAACCGGGACAGGAGAAGTTGGGTACGAGCAGTACTTC. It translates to CSVTTGTGEVGYEQYF.

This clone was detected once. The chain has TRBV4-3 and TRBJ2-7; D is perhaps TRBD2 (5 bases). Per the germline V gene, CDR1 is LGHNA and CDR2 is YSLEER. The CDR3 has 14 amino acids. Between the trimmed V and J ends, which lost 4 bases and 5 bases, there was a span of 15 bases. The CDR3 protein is CASSPIAGVHEQYF. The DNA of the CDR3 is TGCGCCAGCAGCCCCATAGCCGGGGTCCACGAGCAGTACTTC.

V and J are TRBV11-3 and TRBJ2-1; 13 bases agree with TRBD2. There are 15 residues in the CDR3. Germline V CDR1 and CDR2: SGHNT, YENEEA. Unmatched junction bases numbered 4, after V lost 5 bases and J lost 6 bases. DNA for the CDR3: TGTGCCAGCAGCAAAGGACTAGCGGGAGCCAATGAGCAGTTCTTC. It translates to CASSKGLAGANEQFF. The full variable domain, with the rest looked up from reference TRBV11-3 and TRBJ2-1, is EAGVVQSPRYKIIEKKQPVAFWCNPISGHNTLYWYLQNLGQGPELLIRYENEEAVDDSQLPKDRFSAERLKGVDSTLKIQPAELGDSAVYLCASSKGLAGANEQFFGPGTRLTVL.

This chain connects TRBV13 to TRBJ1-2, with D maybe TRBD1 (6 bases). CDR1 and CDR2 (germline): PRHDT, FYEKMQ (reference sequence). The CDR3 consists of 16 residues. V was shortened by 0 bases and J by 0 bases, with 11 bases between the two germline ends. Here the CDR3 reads CASSLGPGQPNYGYTF. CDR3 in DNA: TGTGCCAGCAGCTTAGGCCCTGGACAGCCTAACTATGGCTACACCTTC.

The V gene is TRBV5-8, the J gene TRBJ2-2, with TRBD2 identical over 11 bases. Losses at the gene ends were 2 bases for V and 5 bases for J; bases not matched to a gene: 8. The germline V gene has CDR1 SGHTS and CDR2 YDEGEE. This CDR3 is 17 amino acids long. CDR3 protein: CASSFVAGGPWTGELFF. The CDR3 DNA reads TGTGCCAGCAGCTTCGTAGCGGGAGGGCCTTGGACCGGGGAGCTGTTTTTT. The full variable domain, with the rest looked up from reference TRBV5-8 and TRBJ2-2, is EAGVTQSPTHLIKTRGQQATLRCSPISGHTSVYWYQQALGLGLQFLLWYDEGEERNRGNFPPRFSGRQFPNYSSELNVNALELEDSALYLCASSFVAGGPWTGELFFGEGSRLTVL.

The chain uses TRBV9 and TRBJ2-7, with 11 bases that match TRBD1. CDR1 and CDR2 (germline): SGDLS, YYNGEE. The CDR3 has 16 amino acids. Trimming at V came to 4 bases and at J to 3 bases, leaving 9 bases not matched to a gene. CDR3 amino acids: CASSLSGTGGIYEQYF. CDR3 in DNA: TGTGCCAGCAGCCTTTCCGGGACAGGGGGAATCTACGAGCAGTACTTC.

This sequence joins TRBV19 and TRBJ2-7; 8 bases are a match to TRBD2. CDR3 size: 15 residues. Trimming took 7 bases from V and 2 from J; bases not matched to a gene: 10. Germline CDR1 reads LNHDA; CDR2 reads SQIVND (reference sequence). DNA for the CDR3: TGTGCCAGTACCTACTCGACGGGAGGGGCCTACGAGCAGTACTTC. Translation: CASTYSTGGAYEQYF.

DNA of the CDR3: TGTGCCAGCAGTAGGGACAGGGGGCGTGGGGCCAACGTCCTGACTTTC. Translating gives CASSRDRGRGANVLTF. The chain is built from TRBV2 and TRBJ2-6; 12 bases map to TRBD1. The CDR3 length is 16 residues. The V and J ends lost 5 bases and 3 bases, in that order; junction bases with no gene match: 2. The germline gives CDR1 SNHLY, CDR2 FYNNEI.

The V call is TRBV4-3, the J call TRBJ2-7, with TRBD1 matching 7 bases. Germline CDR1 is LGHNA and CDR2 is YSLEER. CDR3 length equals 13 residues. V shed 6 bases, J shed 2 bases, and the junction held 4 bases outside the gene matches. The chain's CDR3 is CASSYDRAYEQYF. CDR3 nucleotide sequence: TGCGCCAGCAGTTACGACAGGGCCTACGAGCAGTACTTC.

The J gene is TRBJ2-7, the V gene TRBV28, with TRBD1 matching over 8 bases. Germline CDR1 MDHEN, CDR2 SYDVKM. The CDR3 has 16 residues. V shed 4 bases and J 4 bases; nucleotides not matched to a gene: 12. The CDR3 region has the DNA TGTGCCAGCAGTTCGCGGACAGGGCTTAAGGAGTACGAGCAGTACTTC. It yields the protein CASSSRTGLKEYEQYF.

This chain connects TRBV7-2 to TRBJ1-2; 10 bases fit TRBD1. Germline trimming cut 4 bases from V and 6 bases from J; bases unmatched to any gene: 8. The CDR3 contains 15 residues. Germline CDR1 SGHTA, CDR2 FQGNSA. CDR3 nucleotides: TGTGCCAGCAGCTCGTCCGGGACAGGGGTAAATGGCTACACCTTC. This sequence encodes CASSSSGTGVNGYTF.

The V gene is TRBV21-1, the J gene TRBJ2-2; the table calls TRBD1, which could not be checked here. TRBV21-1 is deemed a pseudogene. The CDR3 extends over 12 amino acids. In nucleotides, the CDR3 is TGTGCCAGACAGGGGAAAACCGGGGAGCTGTTTTTT. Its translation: CARQGKTGELFF.

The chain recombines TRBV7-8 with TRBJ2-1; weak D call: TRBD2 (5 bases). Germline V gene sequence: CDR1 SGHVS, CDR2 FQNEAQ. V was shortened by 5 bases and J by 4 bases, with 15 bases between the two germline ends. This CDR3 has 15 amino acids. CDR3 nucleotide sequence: TGTGCCAGCAGCGGAGGACCTGCGTTATACAATGAGCAGTTCTTC. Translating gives CASSGGPALYNEQFF.

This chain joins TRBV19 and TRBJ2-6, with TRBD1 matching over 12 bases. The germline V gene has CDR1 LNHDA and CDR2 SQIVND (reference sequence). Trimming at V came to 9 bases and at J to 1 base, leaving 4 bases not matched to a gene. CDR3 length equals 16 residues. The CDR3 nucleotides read TGTGCCAGCGGGACAGGGGGCGCTTCTGGGGCCAACGTCCTGACTTTC. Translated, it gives CASGTGGASGANVLTF.

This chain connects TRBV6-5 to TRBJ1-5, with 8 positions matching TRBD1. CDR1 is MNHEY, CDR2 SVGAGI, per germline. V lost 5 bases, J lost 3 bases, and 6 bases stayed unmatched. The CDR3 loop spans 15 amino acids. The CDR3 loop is CASSRDRGYNQPQHF. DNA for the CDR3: TGTGCCAGCAGTCGCGACAGGGGATACAATCAGCCCCAGCATTTT.

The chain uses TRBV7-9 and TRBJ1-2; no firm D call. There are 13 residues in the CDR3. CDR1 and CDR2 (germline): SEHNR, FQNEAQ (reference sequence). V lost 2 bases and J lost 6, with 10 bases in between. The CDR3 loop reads CASSLRVGDGYTF. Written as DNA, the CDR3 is TGTGCCAGCAGCTTAAGGGTCGGGGATGGCTACACCTTC.